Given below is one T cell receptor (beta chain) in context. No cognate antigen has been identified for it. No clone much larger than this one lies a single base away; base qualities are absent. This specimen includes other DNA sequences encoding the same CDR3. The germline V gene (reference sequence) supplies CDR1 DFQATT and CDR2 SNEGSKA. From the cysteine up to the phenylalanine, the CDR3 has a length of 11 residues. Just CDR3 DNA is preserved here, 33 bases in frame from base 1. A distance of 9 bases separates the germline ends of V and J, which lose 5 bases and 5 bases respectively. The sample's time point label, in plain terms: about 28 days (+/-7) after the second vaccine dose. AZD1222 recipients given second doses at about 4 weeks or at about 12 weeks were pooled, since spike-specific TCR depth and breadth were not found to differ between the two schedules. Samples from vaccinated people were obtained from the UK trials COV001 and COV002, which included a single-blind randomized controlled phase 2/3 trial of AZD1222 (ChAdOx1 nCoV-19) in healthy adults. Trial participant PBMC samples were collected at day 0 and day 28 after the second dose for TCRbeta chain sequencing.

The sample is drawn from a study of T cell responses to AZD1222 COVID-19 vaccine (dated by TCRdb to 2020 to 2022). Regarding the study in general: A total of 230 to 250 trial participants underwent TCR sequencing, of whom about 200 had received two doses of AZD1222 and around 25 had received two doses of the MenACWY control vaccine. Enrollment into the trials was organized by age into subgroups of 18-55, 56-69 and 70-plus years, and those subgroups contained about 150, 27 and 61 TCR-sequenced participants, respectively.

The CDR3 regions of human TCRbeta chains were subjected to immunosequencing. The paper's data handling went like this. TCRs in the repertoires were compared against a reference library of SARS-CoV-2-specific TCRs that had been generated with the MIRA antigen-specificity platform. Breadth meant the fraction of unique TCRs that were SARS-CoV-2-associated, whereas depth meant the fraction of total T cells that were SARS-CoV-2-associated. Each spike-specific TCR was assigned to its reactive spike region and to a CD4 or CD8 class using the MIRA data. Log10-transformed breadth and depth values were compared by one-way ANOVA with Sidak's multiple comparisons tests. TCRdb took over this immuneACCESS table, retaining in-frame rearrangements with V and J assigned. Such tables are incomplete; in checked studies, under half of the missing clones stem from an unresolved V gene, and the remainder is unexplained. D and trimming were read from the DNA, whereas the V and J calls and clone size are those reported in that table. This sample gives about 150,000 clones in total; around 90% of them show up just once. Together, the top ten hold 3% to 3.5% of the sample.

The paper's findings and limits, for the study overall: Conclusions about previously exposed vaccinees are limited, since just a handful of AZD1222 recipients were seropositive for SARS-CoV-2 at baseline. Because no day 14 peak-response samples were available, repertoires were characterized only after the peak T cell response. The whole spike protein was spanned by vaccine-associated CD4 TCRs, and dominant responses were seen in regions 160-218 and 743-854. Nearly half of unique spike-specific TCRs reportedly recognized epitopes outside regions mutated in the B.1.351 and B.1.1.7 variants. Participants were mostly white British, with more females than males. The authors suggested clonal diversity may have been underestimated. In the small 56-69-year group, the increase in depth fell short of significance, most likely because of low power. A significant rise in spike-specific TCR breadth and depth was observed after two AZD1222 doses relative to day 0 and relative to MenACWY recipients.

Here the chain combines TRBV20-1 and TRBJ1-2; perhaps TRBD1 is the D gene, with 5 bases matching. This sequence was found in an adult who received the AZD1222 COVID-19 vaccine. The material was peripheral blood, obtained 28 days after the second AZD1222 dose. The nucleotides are TGCAGTGCTCGGGACGGTTATGGCTACACCTTC. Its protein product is CSARDGYGYTF.